This T cell receptor beta chain was identified in a study of cytomegalovirus exposure and HLA in healthy donors (dated by TCRdb to between 2016 and 2019). For the wider study: According to an earlier analysis of 450 to 650 of the donors, 150 million to 200 million T cells yielded roughly 100 million unique TCR beta sequences and 276 Gb of sequence data. All discovery cohort repertoires had been generated using a single sequencing platform. Among the roughly 380 genotyped donors, 81% belonged to the genetic ancestry cluster associated with self-reported Caucasian donors. The number of donors typed differed by locus, with roughly 620-630 for A, B, C, DRB1 and DQB1, approximately 500 for DQA1, approximately 580 for DPA1, and 450 to 480 for DPB1. About 5 DR-DQ haplotypes were handled as single units for association and clustering, since linkage in the cohort was strong. The study aimed to test whether signatures of past pathogen exposure could be identified by cataloging public T cell receptors. A later analysis re-examined previously published TCR beta repertoires from hundreds of donors and added high-resolution HLA genotyping to investigate patterns of TCR occurrence. Genome-wide SNP genotypes for about 65% of the 666 donors were used in a later genetic analysis, which treated that subset as a discovery cohort. Across approximately 400 genotyped donors of the cohort, an average of roughly 200,000 unique TCR beta nucleotide sequences per donor were sequenced, and approximately 19% of those sequences were non-productive. The T cell repertoires of several hundred subjects were profiled by immunosequencing and related to cytomegalovirus serostatus. Class I and class II HLA loci were covered by the typing at four-digit resolution. An earlier analysis of around 580 of the donors used high-throughput TCR beta sequencing to judge whether each TCR beta V gene segment behaved as functional or pseudogenic. A separate validation cohort of 100 to 150 different subjects was used in addition to the approximately 640-subject first cohort. To predict cytomegalovirus infection status, the study combined high-throughput TCR immunosequencing, statistical association of individual TCRs with disease status, and machine learning. The later analysis used no new phenotypic data to find candidate immune exposures, relying instead on TCR beta sequences and their occurrence across donors. Roughly 300 gigabases of sequencing data and tens of millions of unique TCR sequences were included in an early release covering under 650 HLA-typed donors. Alongside the repertoire data, information on donor age, sex, ethnicity and CMV serostatus was compiled. Study-wide conclusions, independent of this receptor: Immune exposure information for the cohort was limited to CMV serostatus. A further reported finding was that TCR beta sequences accurately predicted the HLA-A and HLA-B alleles for most subjects in the first cohort. The sequencing pipeline was judged likely to have produced a cluster of highly shared sequence variants as a technical artifact. A later analysis found that TCR association rates varied across HLA loci, with DRB1 alleles showing the most associated TCRs and HLA-C alleles the fewest. Roughly uniform sequencing depth across donors was assumed in presence/absence analyses, although this assumption may not hold. Several of the top co-occurrence clusters appeared to be linked to parvovirus B19, influenza, CMV and Epstein-Barr virus, according to a later analysis. The study listed over 150 TCR beta chains as associated with cytomegalovirus. In an earlier analysis of about 540 of the donors, most TCR beta V segments were observed in productive rearrangements about 87% or about 30% of the time, broadly matching IMGT annotations. According to a later genetic analysis, donors in an Asian-associated ancestry cluster had fewer N-insertions in productive TCRs than the roughly 660-donor mean. Specific HLA alleles were associated with 15,000 to 20,000 TCR beta sequences at a false discovery rate of 0.05 in a later analysis. According to the authors, the approach could potentially be generalized to other disease states and immunological phenotypes. Across donors, most TCR sequences were observed very rarely, whereas some public TCRs were present in many individuals. Assigning TCR associations to individual alleles was difficult when HLA alleles, especially DR and DQ, strongly co-occurred. Three of the identified cytomegalovirus-associated TCR beta chains were confirmed in vitro to be specific for cytomegalovirus antigens. The classifier was reported to diagnose cytomegalovirus status with high specificity and sensitivity in both the original and validation cohorts. An association between a missense DCLRE1C variant and V-gene and J-gene trimming of TCR beta chains was found in a later genetic analysis and replicated in an independent cohort. Because HLA typing was unavailable for some donors at each locus, only the typed subset was used in association tests. Some IMGT-functional V segments, including TRBV6-2 and TRBV6-3, could not be distinguished by the 87-base-pair reads and were therefore excluded. In a later analysis, most CMV-associated TCR beta chains were found to appear HLA-restricted, with HLA associations seemingly driven largely by CMV exposure. Linkage disequilibrium might explain the correlated functional status among segregating V segments, but an unknown experimental factor could not be excluded. In a later analysis, HLA-associated TCR beta chains showed more clonal expansion and lower generation probabilities than non-associated chains that were equally common. The earlier analysis of 587 of the donors excluded roughly 17 rarely observed V segments, including chromosome 9 orphons, because counts were too low. This cohort had only TCR beta chains sequenced, and the lack of alpha or paired-chain data limited which features could be detected.

Looking up the germline V gene yields CDR1 SGDLS and CDR2 YYNGEE. The junction shows trimming of 4 bases on V and 7 bases on J, plus 15 bases between the germline ends. Spanning cysteine to phenylalanine, the CDR3 consists of 14 amino acids. Solely the CDR3 DNA is kept, with 42 bases framed from the first base. The cohort was made up of approximately 670 healthy bone marrow donors. All cohort members were sampled while nominally healthy, although unrecorded immune exposures were likely present. The donor was CMV seropositive and was included in the group of 290 or so seropositive cohort members. A peripheral blood sample was collected from each donor, and TCR beta sequencing was performed on peripheral blood mononuclear cells. The Qiagen DNeasy Blood Extraction Kit was used to extract genomic DNA from the blood cell samples. This clone has just a few counts. The specificity of this receptor is unknown. One base away there is no much larger clone; base qualities are not given.

The library was made by the immunoSEQ multiplex PCR assay. For the multiplex PCR, a mixture combining 60 forward primers for TCR Vbeta segments and 13 reverse primers for TCR Jbeta segments was used. The CDR3 region of rearranged TCR beta genes was amplified from genomic DNA with a multiplex PCR assay. The Illumina HiSeq System was used to sequence the amplified TCR beta libraries as 87-base-pair reads. In the original analysis: A later analysis tallied tens of millions of unique TCR beta chains across the 660 or so repertoires, and about 12 million of those chains were shared by two or more donors. To remove PCR and sequencing errors, raw reads were error-corrected and collapsed into unique sequences using a nearest-neighbor algorithm that merged closely related sequences. CDR3 sequences were aligned to IMGT reference sequences to assign V, D and J gene segments. For a sequence to be retained, a match of at least six nucleotides to both a V gene segment and a J gene segment was required. A rearrangement was called productive if the CDR3 had no stop codons and remained in frame with V and J, and every other rearrangement was called non-productive. CDR3 was defined by IMGT convention, running from the second conserved V-encoded cysteine to the conserved J-encoded phenylalanine. The earlier analysis of roughly 590 of the donors excluded any sequence lacking an unambiguous match to a single V gene segment. An earlier analysis of just under 600 of the donors called V segments functional above 56.7% productive rearrangements and segregating when the between-donor standard deviation exceeded 5%. To diagnose cytomegalovirus status from the catalog of TCR beta chain sequences, a statistical classification framework was built. V and J gene assignment, in a later analysis, came from comparing TCR nucleotide sequences with IMGT/GENE-DB human TR gene sequences. A later analysis assigned CDR3 sequences and most-parsimonious VDJ recombination scenarios with the TCRdist pipeline. In a later analysis, every TCR beta chain was defined by the combination of its CDR3 amino acid sequence and its V-gene family, and reads without a unique V-gene family were dropped. A later analysis removed 600 or so highly shared, low-generation-probability nucleotide sequences to deal with suspected cross-contamination and a sequencing artifact. A later analysis calculated a clonal expansion index for each public chain from normalized within-repertoire ranks of inferred template counts. In a later analysis, generation probabilities were computed using a VDJ recombination model fitted to out-of-frame rearrangements, and the results were checked against IGoR. In a later analysis, TCR-TCR, TCR-HLA and TCR-CMV co-occurrence was scored with hypergeometric tests, and a repertoire-size bias correction was applied to TCR pairs. False discovery rates were estimated in a later analysis by permuting HLA or CMV assignments 20 times. In a later analysis, co-occurring TCRs were grouped with DBSCAN, and TCRdist sequence similarity was added when clustering was performed within HLA-allele-positive subsets. For co-occurrence clustering, repertoires with fewer than 30,000 or more than 120,000 public chains were excluded, along with several repertoires with anomalous nucleotide sharing. Drawn from immuneACCESS, this table holds only the in-frame rearrangements with V and J called that TCRdb kept. Clones are partly lost; checked studies trace under half to an unresolved V gene and leave the rest unexplained. V and J calls and clone size are given by that table; D and trimming were obtained from the DNA. Here the sample has over 80,000 clones; around 79% occur a single time. About 14% of the sample belongs to the ten largest clones.

The receptor comes from a woman between 65 and 79 years old in good health and CMV-seropositive. Sequenced input: PBMCs. The sequence joins TRBV9 to TRBJ1-5, and perhaps TRBD1 as D gene, on 6 matching bases. The CDR3 has the sequence CASSRGGAWQPQHF. The nucleotides are TGTGCCAGCAGCCGAGGGGGGGCGTGGCAGCCCCAGCATTTT.